These 18 T cell receptor beta chains share one sample of origin, sequenced in a study of beta chain features in type 1 diabetes. Reverse transcribing all isolated RNA meant expressed TCRB transcripts were sequenced. Measured with immunoSEQ multiplex PCR; TCRdb has only the in-frame clones, and not every one. The sample contains some 230,000 clones, 9.6% of which appear only once. Sequencing was carried out using naive CD4+ T cells from blood. All receptors derive from a woman younger than 30 in good health.

This chain links TRBV11-3 with TRBJ1-1; no firm D call. The germline V gene has CDR1 SGHNT and CDR2 YENEEA. This CDR3 comprises 13 residues. Trimming pared 1 base from V and 3 bases from J, leaving 6 bases between. In nucleotides, the CDR3 is TGTGCCAGCAGCTTAGTAGAGGACACTGAAGCTTTCTTT. Amino acids: CASSLVEDTEAFF.

V is TRBV30 and J is TRBJ2-3; possible D gene TRBD1, 5 bases. The V and J ends lost 3 bases and 0 bases respectively, with 7 bases between them. The CDR3 is 13 amino acids. The germline V gene has CDR1 GTSNPN and CDR2 SVGIG (reference sequence). The CDR3 loop reads CAWRDTSTDTQYF. The CDR3 DNA reads TGTGCCTGGAGGGACACGAGCACAGATACGCAGTATTTT.

The chain has TRBV7-9 and TRBJ2-7, with D perhaps TRBD1 (5 bases). V was trimmed by 1 base and J by 1 base, leaving 8 bases between them. The CDR3 extends over 14 amino acids. Looked up from germline, CDR1 is SEHNR and CDR2 is FQNEAQ (reference sequence). The CDR3 bases are TGTGCCAGCAGCTTAGTGCCAGGGTCCTACGAGCAGTACTTC. Amino acids: CASSLVPGSYEQYF.

This chain joins TRBV6-6 and TRBJ2-5; D not certain. V lost 8 bases and J 3 bases, leaving 7 bases between the germline ends. The CDR3 is 11 residues long. CDR1 is MNHNY and CDR2 is SVGAGI in the germline V gene (reference sequence). This CDR3 is CASRDKETQYF. In nucleotides, the CDR3 is TGTGCCAGCCGAGACAAAGAGACCCAGTACTTC.

This chain links TRBV9 with TRBJ2-3; TRBD1 is a possible D gene (5 bases). The CDR3 totals 13 residues. The V gene's germline CDR1 is SGDLS and CDR2 YYNGEE. V shed 3 bases and J shed 0 bases, with 5 bases lying between them. DNA for the CDR3: TGTGCCAGCAGCGGACAGAGCACAGATACGCAGTATTTT. Protein product: CASSGQSTDTQYF.

This clone has only a few counts. The chain combines TRBV2 with TRBJ1-1; the D is unclear. Trimming stripped 1 base from V and 0 bases from J, with 9 bases between. Germline CDR1 reads SNHLY; CDR2 reads FYNNEI. The CDR3 runs 15 residues. In DNA, the CDR3 is TGTGCCAGCAGTGAAGGCAGGTTGATGAACACTGAAGCTTTCTTT. Its protein is CASSEGRLMNTEAFF.

The V call is TRBV30, the J call TRBJ1-1, with D perhaps matching TRBD1 (6 bases). Per the germline V gene, CDR1 is GTSNPN and CDR2 is SVGIG (reference sequence). The V end lost 6 bases, the J end lost 1 base, and 21 bases lay between the germline ends. CDR3 length: 16 residues. CDR3 protein: CACAKIGQPRNTEAFF. The CDR3 DNA sequence: TGTGCCTGCGCTAAAATCGGACAGCCTAGGAACACTGAAGCTTTCTTT. Variable domain in full (rest from reference TRBV30 and TRBJ1-1): SQTIHQWPATLVQPVGSPLSLECTVEGTSNPNLYWYRQAAGRGLQLLFYSVGIGQISSEVPQNLSASRPQDRQFILSSKKLLLSDSGFYLCACAKIGQPRNTEAFFGQGTRLTVV.

This chain connects TRBV7-8 to TRBJ1-1, with 9 bases lining up with TRBD1. CDR3 length: 15 amino acids. V lost 5 bases to trimming and J lost 1 base; unmatched junction nucleotides: 5. In germline, CDR1 is SGHVS, CDR2 FQNEAQ. CDR3 DNA sequence: TGTGCCAGCAGCCGAGACAGGGGGAGGAACACTGAAGCTTTCTTT. It specifies CASSRDRGRNTEAFF.

V is TRBV5-1 and J is TRBJ2-5; no clear D gene. This CDR3 is 13 amino acids long. V was clipped by 7 bases and J by 2 bases, with 12 bases between them. Germline values: CDR1 SGHRS, CDR2 YFSETQ. The CDR3 loop reads CASSRQIQETQYF. Here the CDR3 DNA reads TGCGCCAGCTCTAGGCAAATACAAGAGACCCAGTACTTC.

The V call is TRBV7-7, the J call TRBJ2-5; 7 positions match TRBD1. Germline assignment: CDR1 SSHAT and CDR2 FNYEAQ (reference sequence). V gave up 5 bases and J gave up 9 bases; unmatched junction bases: 12. The CDR3 loop spans 14 amino acids. The chain's CDR3 is CASSRQQGQGAQYF. The CDR3, as DNA: TGTGCCAGCAGCCGACAACAGGGTCAGGGGGCCCAGTACTTC.

A few counts support this clone. The chain employs TRBV28 and TRBJ2-7, with TRBD1 matching 9 bases. The ends lost 6 bases at V and 3 bases at J; junction bases unmatched: 9. Germline CDR1 MDHEN, CDR2 SYDVKM. CDR3 length: 15 residues. The CDR3 nucleotides read TGTGCCAGCAGAGGGACAGGGAGTCTTTTCTACGAGCAGTACTTC. This encodes CASRGTGSLFYEQYF.

V gene TRBV7-9 combines with J gene TRBJ2-3, with 8 bases that match TRBD2. This CDR3 comprises 16 residues. V lost 0 bases to trimming and J lost 5 bases; unmatched junction nucleotides: 7. The germline gives CDR1 SEHNR, CDR2 FQNEAQ (reference sequence). The CDR3 spells CASSLAETSAGDTQYF. The CDR3 DNA is TGTGCCAGCAGCTTAGCGGAGACTAGCGCCGGAGATACGCAGTATTTT.

This chain links TRBV5-4 with TRBJ2-7, with D possibly being TRBD2 (6 bases). Looked up from germline, CDR1 is SGHNT and CDR2 is YYREEE (reference sequence). The length of the CDR3 is 15 residues. Trimming removed 4 bases from V and 0 bases from J, with 14 bases in between. CDR3 nucleotide sequence: TGTGCCAGCAGCCCCTACCGGGGGAGCTCCTACGAGCAGTACTTC. Protein product: CASSPYRGSSYEQYF.

This chain joins TRBV14 and TRBJ1-1; weak D call: TRBD1 (5 bases). V was shortened by 6 bases and J by 1 base, with 9 bases between the two germline ends. The CDR3 contains 13 residues. Germline CDR1 reads SGHDN; CDR2 reads FVKESK. CDR3 sequence: CASSQGWNTEAFF. The CDR3 bases are TGTGCCAGCAGTCAGGGATGGAACACTGAAGCTTTCTTT.

This clone appeared a few times. V is TRBV30 and J is TRBJ1-1, with D possibly being TRBD1 (6 bases). V gave up 0 bases and J gave up 3 bases, with 20 bases separating them. Germline loops: CDR1 GTSNPN, CDR2 SVGIG (reference sequence). The CDR3 spans 17 residues. DNA of the CDR3: TGTGCCTGGAGTGTACCTAGCGGGGGGCGGGGAGACACTGAAGCTTTCTTT. Protein sequence: CAWSVPSGGRGDTEAFF.

This clone has a handful of counts. The chain couples TRBV15 to TRBJ2-5; D is unresolved. V was pared by 1 base and J by 5 bases, with 17 bases between. Germline V gene data show CDR1 as LNHNV and CDR2 as YYDKDF (reference sequence). The CDR3 runs to 16 residues. The CDR3 region is CATSRALPRAFETQYF. DNA of the CDR3: TGTGCCACCAGCAGAGCCCTCCCTCGAGCGTTCGAGACCCAGTACTTC.

In its sample, this clone was seen a few times. This chain uses TRBV9 with TRBJ2-6, with TRBD2 matching 9 bases. Germline V CDR1 and CDR2: SGDLS, YYNGEE. There are 17 residues in the CDR3. J lost 4 bases, V lost 4 bases, and 9 bases had no gene match. CDR3 sequence reads: CASSRGGGMAGANVLTF. In DNA, the CDR3 is TGTGCCAGCAGCCGCGGGGGGGGGATGGCAGGGGCCAACGTCCTGACTTTC.

V is TRBV9 and J is TRBJ1-3; D is ambiguous. Germline V gives CDR1 SGDLS, CDR2 YYNGEE. The CDR3 consists of 16 residues. Trimming left V 1 base short and J 0 bases short, with 11 bases between. The CDR3: CASSVSSEISGNTIYF. The CDR3 region has the DNA TGTGCCAGCAGCGTAAGTTCCGAGATCTCTGGAAACACCATATATTTT.